This TCR beta chain originates from a study of identical twins. Broader study findings: It was cross-sectional statistical analysis, not following the same donors, that the conclusions relied on.

MiXCR was run by TCRdb on the 5' RACE reads, yielding one entry per CDR3 protein. The data hold 410,000 or so distinct CDR3 sequences, with approximately 17% observed a single time. Germline lookup yields CDR1 LNHDA and CDR2 SQIVND (reference sequence). V lost 5 bases and J 6 bases, leaving 23 bases between the germline ends. CDR3 size: 17 residues. Comment on this clonotype: What it binds is unknown.

The chain joins TRBV19 to TRBJ1-5; D possibly corresponds to TRBD1 (6 bases). Material: naive T cells sorted from blood. This clonotype originated in a man in his fifties or sixties in good health. CDR3 DNA sequence: TGTGCCAGTAGTGGGACGAAACAGGGTTGGGCAGGTCAGCCCCAGCATTTT. It codes for CASSGTKQGWAGQPQHF.